Listed here is a single TCR beta chain. One base away there is no much larger clone; base qualities are not given. The treatment or condition label on this specimen signifies: live attenuated yellow fever vaccine strain. PBMCs were isolated from peripheral blood using a standard Ficoll-Paque protocol. Epitope-specific CD8 T cells were sorted with a dextramer loaded with the yellow fever NS4B epitope peptide, together with anti-CD3 and anti-CD8 staining. TriZol was used to extract RNA from bulk PBMCs, CD4 and CD8 fractions, and dextramer-positive and dextramer-negative fractions. The sample comes from a study of T cells after yellow fever vaccination (dated by TCRdb to the late 2010s). Study-wide context: The SMART-Seq v4 Ultra Low Input RNA kit was used to prepare libraries from fractions with low cell numbers. Bulk TCR alpha and beta repertoires were sequenced longitudinally to track T-cell clones before and after primary and booster YFV17D yellow fever vaccination. Blood was drawn at multiple timepoints before and after primary and secondary immunization, with bulk PBMC replicates and cell subsets isolated. Two healthy male donors, one aged 18 to 29 and one aged 30 to 40 years, were included in the cohort. What the study reported, not specific to this receptor: Computational filtering was needed because FACS-sorted repertoires could contain abundant contaminating clonotypes from the bulk population. A small fraction of clonotypes appeared in both the CD4 and CD8 compartments, likely as a result of convergent recombination. The secondary T-cell response was found to be weaker but faster than the primary response, with a peak reached on day 5 rather than on day 15. The study included only two donors, which limits how far the findings can be generalized. Most clones expanded after primary vaccination were re-detected after the booster (almost 98% of CD4 and around 88% of CD8), suggesting broad memory maintenance.

At the junction V is shortened by 4 bases and J by 8 bases; bases outside the gene matches: 4. CDR3 length: 12 amino acids, cysteine to phenylalanine. Only the CDR3 DNA stays, 36 bases, in frame from base 1. From the germline V gene, CDR1 is SQVTM and CDR2 is ANQGSEA. TCR cDNA was synthesized by 5'RACE template switching, which introduced a universal primer site and unique molecular identifiers. Priming of cDNA synthesis was performed from both the TCR alpha and TCR beta constant segments. Library amplification involved two PCR steps, and the second step added sample barcodes and sequencing adapters. Sequencing of libraries was performed on Illumina HiSeq 2500 (2x100 bp) or NovaSeq (2x150 bp). For the original study's pipeline: Reads were demultiplexed and collapsed into UMI consensus sequences with MIGEC, and V(D)J alignment was performed with MiXCR. Vaccine-responding clonotypes were identified with edgeR using replicate PBMC samples, with FDR below 0.01 and a log2 fold change above 5 up to day 15 being required. CD4 or CD8 identity was assigned to each bulk clonotype according to whether the clonotype was present at higher abundance in the sequenced CD4 repertoire or the sequenced CD8 repertoire. Clonotypes enriched at least 10-fold in dextramer-positive versus dextramer-negative fractions were classed as NS4B-specific, and CD4-biased clonotypes were left out. Clones were called with MiXCR by TCRdb after fastp trimmed the public reads at Q25, and only in-frame beta chains were retained. Each record represents a unique CDR3 protein, reported with the most common genes and DNA among its rows. For this entry, the V and J calls and clone size follow TCRdb and not the study's own pipeline. Recorded for this sample are roughly 48,000 distinct CDR3 sequences; around 7% of them occurred a single time. The top ten constitute around 24% of the sample.

This sequence uses TRBV29-1 and TRBJ2-2; 7 nucleotides in the junction match TRBD2. This sequence originates from a man younger than 30 who received the YFV17D yellow fever vaccine. The sample here was CD8+ T cells not binding an NS4B(214-222) dextramer, sorted from PBMCs, taken about 41 days after the first yellow fever vaccination. Reading the label with the study, this specimen's cell subset or site is: NS4B epitope dextramer-negative CD8 T cells. The nucleotide sequence reads as follows: TGCAGCGTTGGACTAGCTGCTGGGGAGCTGTTTTTT. This codes for CSVGLAAGELFF.